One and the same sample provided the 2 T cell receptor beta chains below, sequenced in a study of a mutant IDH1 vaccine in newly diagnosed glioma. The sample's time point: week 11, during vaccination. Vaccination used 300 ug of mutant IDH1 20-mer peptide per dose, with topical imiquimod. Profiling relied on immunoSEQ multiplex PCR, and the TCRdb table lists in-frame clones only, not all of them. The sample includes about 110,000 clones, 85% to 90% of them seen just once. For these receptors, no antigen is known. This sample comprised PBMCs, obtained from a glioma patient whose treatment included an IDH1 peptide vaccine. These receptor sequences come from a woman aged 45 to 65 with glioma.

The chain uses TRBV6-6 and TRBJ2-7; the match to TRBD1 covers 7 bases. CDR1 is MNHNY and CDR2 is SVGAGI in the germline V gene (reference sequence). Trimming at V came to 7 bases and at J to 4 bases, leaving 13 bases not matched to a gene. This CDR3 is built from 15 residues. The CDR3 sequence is CASILDRSPTYEQYF. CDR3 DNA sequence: TGTGCCAGCATTCTGGACAGGTCCCCGACTTACGAGCAGTACTTC.

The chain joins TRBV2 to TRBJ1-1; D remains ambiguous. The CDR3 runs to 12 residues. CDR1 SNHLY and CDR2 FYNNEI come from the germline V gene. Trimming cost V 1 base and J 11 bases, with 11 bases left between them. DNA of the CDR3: TGTGCCAGCAGTGAAGAAGGTTTAGTGGCTTTCTTT. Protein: CASSEEGLVAFF.